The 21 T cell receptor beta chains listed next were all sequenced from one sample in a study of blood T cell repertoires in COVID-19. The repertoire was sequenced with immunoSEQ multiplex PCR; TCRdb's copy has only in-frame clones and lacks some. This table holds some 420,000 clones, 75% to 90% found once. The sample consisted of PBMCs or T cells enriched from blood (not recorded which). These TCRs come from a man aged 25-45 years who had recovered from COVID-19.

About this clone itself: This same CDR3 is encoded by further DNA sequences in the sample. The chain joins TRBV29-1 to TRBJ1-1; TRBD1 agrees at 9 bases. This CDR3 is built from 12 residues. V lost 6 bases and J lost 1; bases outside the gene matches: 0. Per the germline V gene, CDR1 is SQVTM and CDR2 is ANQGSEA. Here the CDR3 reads CSVDRGNTEAFF. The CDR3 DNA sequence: TGCAGCGTGGACAGGGGGAACACTGAAGCTTTCTTT.

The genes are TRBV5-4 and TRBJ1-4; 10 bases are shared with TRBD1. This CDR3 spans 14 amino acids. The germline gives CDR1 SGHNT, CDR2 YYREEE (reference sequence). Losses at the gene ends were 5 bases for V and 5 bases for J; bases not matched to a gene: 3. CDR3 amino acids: CASSRDRGNEKLFF. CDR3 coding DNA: TGTGCCAGCAGTCGGGACAGGGGAAATGAAAAACTGTTTTTT. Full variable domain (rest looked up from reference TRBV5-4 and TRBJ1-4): ETGVTQSPTHLIKTRGQQVTLRCSSQSGHNTVSWYQQALGQGPQFIFQYYREEENGRGNFPPRFSGLQFPNYSSELNVNALELDDSALYLCASSRDRGNEKLFFGSGTQLSVL.

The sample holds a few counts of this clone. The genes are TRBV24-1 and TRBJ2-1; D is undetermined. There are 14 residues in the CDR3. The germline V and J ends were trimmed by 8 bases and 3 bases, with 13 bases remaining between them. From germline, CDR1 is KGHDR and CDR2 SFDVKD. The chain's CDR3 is CATMSTGRYNEQFF. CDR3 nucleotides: TGTGCCACCATGAGCACGGGTCGCTACAATGAGCAGTTCTTC.

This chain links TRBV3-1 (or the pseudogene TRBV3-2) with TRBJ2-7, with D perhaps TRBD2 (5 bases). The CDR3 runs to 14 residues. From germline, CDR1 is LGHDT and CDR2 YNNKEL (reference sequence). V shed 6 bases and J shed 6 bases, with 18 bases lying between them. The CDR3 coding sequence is TGTGCCAGCAGGGAGGCCGGGTCTTTCAGCGAGCAGTACTTC. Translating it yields CASREAGSFSEQYF.

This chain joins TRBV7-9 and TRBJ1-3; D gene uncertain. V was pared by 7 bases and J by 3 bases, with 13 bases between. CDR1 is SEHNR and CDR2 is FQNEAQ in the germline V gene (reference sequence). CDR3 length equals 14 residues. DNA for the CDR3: TGTGCCAGCACATCAGACCGGGGTGGAAACACCATATATTTT. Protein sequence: CASTSDRGGNTIYF.

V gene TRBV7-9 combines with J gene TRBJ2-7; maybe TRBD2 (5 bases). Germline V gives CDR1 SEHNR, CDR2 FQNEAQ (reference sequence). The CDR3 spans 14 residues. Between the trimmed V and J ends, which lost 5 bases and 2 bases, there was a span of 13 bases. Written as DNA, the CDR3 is TGTGCCAGCAGCCATACTAGGGAAACCTACGAGCAGTACTTC. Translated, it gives CASSHTRETYEQYF.

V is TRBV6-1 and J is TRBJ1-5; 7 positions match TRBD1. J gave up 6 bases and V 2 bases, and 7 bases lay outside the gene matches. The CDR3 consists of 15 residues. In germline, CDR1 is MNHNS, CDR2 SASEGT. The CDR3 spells CASSELRGARQPQHF. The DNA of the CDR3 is TGTGCCAGCAGTGAACTCAGGGGGGCCCGTCAGCCCCAGCATTTT.

CDR3 DNA: TGTGCCAGCAGTCTAAAAGGGGGCACGGGGAATTCACCCCTCCACTTT. Its translation: CASSLKGGTGNSPLHF. This rearrangement joins TRBV2 to TRBJ1-6, with TRBD1 matching over 7 bases. This CDR3 is built from 16 residues. Germline V gene lookup returns CDR1 SNHLY and CDR2 FYNNEI. The ends lost 5 bases at V and 7 bases at J; junction bases unmatched: 11.

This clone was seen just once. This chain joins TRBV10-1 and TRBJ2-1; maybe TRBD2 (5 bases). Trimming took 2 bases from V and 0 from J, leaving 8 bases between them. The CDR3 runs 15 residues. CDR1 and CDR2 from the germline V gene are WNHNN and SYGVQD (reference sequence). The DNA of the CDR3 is TGCGCCAGCAGTGAGGATGGGAGCTCCTACAATGAGCAGTTCTTC. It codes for CASSEDGSSYNEQFF.

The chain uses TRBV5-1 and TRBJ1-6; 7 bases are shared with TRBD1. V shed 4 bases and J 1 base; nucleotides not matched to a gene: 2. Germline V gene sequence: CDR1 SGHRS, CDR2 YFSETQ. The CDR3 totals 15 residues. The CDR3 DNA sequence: TGCGCCAGCAGCGGACAGGATTCCTATAATTCACCCCTCCACTTT. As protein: CASSGQDSYNSPLHF.

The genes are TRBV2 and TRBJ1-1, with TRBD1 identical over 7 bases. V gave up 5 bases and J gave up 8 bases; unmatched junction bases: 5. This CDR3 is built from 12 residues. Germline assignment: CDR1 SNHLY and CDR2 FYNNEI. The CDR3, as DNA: TGTGCCAGCAGTAAGGACAGGACCGAAGCTTTCTTT. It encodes CASSKDRTEAFF.

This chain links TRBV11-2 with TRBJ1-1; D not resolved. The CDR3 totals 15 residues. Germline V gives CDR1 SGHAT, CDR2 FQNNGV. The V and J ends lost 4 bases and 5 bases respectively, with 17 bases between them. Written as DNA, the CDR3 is TGTGCCAGCAGCTGGAGTGGGTTTTCTTTTACTGAAGCTTTCTTT. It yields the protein CASSWSGFSFTEAFF.

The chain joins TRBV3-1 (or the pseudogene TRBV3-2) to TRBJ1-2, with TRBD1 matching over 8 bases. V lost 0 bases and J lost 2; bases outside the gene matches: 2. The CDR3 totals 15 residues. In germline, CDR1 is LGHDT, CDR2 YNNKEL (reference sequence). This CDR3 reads CASSQDAGGNYGYTF. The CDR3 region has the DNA TGTGCCAGCAGCCAAGACGCAGGGGGCAACTATGGCTACACCTTC.

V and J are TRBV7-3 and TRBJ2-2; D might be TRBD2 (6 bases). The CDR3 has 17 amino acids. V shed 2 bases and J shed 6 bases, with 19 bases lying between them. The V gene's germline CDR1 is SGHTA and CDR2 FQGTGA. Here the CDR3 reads CASSLSPTSFGPGELFF. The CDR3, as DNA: TGTGCCAGCAGCTTATCGCCGACTAGTTTCGGTCCCGGGGAGCTGTTTTTT.

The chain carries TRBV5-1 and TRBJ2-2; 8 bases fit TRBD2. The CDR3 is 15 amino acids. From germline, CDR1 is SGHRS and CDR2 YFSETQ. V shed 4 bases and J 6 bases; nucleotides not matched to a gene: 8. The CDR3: CASSRSGGGSGELFF. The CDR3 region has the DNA TGCGCCAGCAGCCGGAGCGGGGGAGGGTCCGGGGAGCTGTTTTTT.

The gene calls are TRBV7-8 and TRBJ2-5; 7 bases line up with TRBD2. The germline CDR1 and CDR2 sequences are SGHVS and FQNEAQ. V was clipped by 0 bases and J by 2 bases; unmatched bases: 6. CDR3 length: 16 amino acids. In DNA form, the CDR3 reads TGTGCCAGCAGCTTAGCGGGGGGAGGGTTACAAGAGACCCAGTACTTC. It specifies CASSLAGGGLQETQYF. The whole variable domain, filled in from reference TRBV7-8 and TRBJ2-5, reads GAGVSQSPRYKVAKRGQDVALRCDPISGHVSLFWYQQALGQGPEFLTYFQNEAQLDKSGLPSDRFFAERPEGSVSTLKIQRTQQEDSAVYLCASSLAGGGLQETQYFGPGTRLLVL.

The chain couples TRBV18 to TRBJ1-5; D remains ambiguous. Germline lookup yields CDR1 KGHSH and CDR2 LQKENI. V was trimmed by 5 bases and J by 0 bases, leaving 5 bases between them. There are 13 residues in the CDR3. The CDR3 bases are TGTGCCAGCTCAGTCAATAGCAATCAGCCCCAGCATTTT. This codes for CASSVNSNQPQHF.

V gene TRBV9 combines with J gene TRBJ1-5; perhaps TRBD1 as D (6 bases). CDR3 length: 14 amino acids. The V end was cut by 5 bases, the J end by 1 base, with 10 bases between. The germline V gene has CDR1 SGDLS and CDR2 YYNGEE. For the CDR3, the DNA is TGTGCCAGCAGTCAAGGACAGAGCAATCAGCCCCAGCATTTT. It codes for CASSQGQSNQPQHF.

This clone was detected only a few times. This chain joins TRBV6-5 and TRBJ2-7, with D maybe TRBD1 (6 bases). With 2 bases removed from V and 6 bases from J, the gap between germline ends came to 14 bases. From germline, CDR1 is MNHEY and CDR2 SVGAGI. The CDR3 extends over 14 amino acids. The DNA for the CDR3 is TGTGCCAGCAGTTACGAGCCAGGGGTCGCCGAGCAGTACTTC. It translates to CASSYEPGVAEQYF.

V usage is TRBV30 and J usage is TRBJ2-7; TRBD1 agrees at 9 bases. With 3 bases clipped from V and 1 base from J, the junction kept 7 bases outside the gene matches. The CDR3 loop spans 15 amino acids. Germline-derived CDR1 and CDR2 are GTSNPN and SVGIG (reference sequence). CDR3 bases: TGTGCCTGGAGCCGGGGACAGGGAATATCCTACGAGCAGTACTTC. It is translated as CAWSRGQGISYEQYF.

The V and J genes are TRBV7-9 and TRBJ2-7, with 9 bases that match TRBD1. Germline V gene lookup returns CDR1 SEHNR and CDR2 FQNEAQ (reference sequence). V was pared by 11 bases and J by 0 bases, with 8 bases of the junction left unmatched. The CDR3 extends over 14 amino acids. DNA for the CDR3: TGTGCCGGTGACCCGGGACAGGGCTCCTACGAGCAGTACTTC. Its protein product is CAGDPGQGSYEQYF.